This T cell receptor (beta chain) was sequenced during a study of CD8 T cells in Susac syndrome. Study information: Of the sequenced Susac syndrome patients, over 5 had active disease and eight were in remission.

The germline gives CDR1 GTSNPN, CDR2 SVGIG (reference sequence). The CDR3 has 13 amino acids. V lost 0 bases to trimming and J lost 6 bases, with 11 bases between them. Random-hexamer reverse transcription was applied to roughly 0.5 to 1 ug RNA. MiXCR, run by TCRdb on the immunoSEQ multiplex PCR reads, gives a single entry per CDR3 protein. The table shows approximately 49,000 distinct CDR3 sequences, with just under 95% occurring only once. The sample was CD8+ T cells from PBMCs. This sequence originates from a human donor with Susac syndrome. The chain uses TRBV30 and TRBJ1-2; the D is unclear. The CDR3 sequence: CAWSVGPSDGYTF. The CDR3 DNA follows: TGTGCCTGGAGTGTAGGCCCATCGGATGGCTACACCTTC.